This T cell receptor beta chain was obtained from a study of blood T cells in healthy people across ages. Study-wide results and limits: Diversity figures derived from one million T cells were judged to underestimate the true value. Expanded clonotype changes were possibly confounded by unknown donor CMV status.

This clonotype has only a few counts. The antigen remains undetermined. The authors ran a second PCR of roughly 6 to 12 cycles using a sample-barcoded 5' primer and a J-beta primer mix. TCRdb re-called the 5' RACE reads through MiXCR, storing one row per CDR3 protein. The sample shows 1.5 million to 2 million distinct CDR3 sequences, about two fifths of them seen only once. V was pared by 6 bases and J by 2 bases, with 9 bases of the junction left unmatched. CDR3 length: 16 residues. Germline CDR1 and CDR2: MNHEY and SVGAGI. Extraction yielded at least 5 micrograms of total RNA per sample. Sequencing was performed on blood. The source is a human donor in good health. The chain couples TRBV6-5 to TRBJ2-2; TRBD1 agrees at 7 bases. CDR3: CASRNRGRFNTGELFF. The CDR3 region has the DNA TGTGCCAGCAGAAACAGGGGCCGCTTCAACACCGGGGAGCTGTTTTTT.